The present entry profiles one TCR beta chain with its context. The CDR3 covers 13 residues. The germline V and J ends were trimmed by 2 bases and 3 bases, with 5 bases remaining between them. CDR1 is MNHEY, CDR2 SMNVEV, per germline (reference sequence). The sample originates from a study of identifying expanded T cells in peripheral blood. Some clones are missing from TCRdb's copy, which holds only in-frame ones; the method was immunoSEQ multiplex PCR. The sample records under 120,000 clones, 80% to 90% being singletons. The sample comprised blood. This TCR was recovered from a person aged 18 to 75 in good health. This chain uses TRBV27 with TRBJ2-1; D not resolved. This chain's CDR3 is CASSLVRYNEQFF. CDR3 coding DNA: TGTGCCAGCAGTTTAGTTCGCTACAATGAGCAGTTCTTC.